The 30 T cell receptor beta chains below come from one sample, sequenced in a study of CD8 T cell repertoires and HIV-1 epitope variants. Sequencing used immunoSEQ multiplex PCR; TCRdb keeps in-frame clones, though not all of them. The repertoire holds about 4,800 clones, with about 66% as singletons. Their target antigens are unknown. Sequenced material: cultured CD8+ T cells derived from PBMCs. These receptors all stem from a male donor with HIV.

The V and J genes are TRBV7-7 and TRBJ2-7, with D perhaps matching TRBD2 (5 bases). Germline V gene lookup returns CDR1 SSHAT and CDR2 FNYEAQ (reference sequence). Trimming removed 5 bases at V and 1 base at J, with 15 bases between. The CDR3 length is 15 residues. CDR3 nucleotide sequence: TGTGCCAGCAGCCCGACGCGGGCTGAGTCCTACGAGCAGTACTTC. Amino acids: CASSPTRAESYEQYF.

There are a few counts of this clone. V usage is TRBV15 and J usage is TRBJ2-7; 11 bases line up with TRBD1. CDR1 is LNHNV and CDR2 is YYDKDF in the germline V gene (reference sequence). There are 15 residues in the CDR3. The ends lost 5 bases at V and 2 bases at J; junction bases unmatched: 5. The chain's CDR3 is CATSPGTGGAYEQYF. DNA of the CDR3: TGTGCCACCAGCCCCGGGACAGGGGGAGCCTACGAGCAGTACTTC.

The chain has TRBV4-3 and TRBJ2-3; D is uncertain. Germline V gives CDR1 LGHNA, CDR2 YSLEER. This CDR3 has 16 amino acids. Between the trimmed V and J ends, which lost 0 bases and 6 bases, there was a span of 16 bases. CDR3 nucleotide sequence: TGCGCCAGCAGCCAAGACCGGCCCAGTAGGGCGGATACGCAGTATTTT. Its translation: CASSQDRPSRADTQYF.

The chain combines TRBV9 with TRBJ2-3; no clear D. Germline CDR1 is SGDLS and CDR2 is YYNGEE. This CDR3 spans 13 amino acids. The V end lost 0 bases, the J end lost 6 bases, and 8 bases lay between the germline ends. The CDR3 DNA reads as TGTGCCAGCAGCGTAGGATCCGGGGATACGCAGTATTTT. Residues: CASSVGSGDTQYF.

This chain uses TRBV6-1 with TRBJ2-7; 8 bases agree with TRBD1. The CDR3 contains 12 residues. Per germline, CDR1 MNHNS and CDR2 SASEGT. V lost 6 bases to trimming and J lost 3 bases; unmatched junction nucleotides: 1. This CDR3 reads CASSGTGYEQYF. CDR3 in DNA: TGTGCCAGCAGCGGGACAGGCTACGAGCAGTACTTC.

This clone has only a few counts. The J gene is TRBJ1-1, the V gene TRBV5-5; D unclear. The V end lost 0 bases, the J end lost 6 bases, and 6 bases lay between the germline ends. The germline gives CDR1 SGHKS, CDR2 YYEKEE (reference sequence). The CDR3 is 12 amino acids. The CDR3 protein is CASSLGYSEAFF. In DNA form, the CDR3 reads TGTGCCAGCAGCTTGGGGTACTCTGAAGCTTTCTTT.

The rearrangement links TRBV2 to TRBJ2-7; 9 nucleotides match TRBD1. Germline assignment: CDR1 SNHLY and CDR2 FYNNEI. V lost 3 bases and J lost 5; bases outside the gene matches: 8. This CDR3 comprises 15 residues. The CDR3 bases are TGTGCCAGCAGTGAGGCGTTCGGGACAGGGAACGAGCAGTACTTC. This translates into CASSEAFGTGNEQYF.

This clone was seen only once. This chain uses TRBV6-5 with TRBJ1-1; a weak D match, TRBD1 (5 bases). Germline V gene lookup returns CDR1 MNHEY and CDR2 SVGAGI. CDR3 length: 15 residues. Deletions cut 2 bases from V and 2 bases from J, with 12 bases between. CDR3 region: CASSYHRQGNTEAFF. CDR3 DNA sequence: TGTGCCAGCAGTTACCACCGTCAGGGAAACACTGAAGCTTTCTTT.

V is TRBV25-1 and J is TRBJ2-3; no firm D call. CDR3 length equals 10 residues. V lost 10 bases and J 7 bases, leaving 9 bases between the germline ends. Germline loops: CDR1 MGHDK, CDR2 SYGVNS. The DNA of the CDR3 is TGTGCCACCGAATTCAATACGCAGTATTTT. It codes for CATEFNTQYF.

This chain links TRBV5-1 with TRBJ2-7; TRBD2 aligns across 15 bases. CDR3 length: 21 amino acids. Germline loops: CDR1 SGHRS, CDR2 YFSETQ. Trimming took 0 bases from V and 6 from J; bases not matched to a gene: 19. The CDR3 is CASSLELRDRGLAGGPGEQYF. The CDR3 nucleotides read TGCGCCAGCAGCTTGGAACTCCGGGACCGAGGACTAGCGGGAGGGCCGGGCGAGCAGTACTTC.

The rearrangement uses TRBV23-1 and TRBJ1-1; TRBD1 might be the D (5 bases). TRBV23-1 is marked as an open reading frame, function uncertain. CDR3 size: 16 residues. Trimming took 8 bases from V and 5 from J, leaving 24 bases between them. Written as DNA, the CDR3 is TGCGCCAGCGGGGTCGGGACTGCCCCCGGCCGGACTGAAGCTTTCTTT. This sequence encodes CASGVGTAPGRTEAFF.

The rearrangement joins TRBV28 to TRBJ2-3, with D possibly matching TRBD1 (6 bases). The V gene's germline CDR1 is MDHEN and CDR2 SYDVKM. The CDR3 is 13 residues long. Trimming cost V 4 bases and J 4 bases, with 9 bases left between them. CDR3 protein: CASSWTAADTQYF. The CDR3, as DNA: TGTGCCAGCAGTTGGACAGCCGCAGATACGCAGTATTTT.

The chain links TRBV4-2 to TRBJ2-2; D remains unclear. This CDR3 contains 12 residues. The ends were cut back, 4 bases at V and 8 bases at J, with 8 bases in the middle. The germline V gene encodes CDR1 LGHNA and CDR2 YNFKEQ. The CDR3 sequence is CASSPYSGELFF. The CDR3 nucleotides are TGTGCCAGCAGCCCATACTCGGGGGAGCTGTTTTTT.

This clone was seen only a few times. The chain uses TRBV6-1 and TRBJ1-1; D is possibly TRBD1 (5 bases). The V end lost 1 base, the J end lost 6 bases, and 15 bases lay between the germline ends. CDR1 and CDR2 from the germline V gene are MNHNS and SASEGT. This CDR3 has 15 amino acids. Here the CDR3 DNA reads TGTGCCAGCAGTGAAGTTGGAGGGGATATCGCTGAAGCTTTCTTT. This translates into CASSEVGGDIAEAFF.

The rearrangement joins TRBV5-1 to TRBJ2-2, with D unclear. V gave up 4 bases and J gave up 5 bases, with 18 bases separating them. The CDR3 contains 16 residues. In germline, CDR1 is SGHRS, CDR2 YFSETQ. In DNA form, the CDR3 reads TGCGCCAGCAGCCTACGGCCGGTAGAGACGACCGGGGAGCTGTTTTTT. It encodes CASSLRPVETTGELFF.

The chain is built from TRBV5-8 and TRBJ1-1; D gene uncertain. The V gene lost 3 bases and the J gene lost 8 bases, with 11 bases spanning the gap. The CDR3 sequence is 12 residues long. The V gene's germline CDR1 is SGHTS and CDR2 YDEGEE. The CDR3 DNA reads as TGTGCCAGCAGCTCCTGGACTCGAGAAGCTTTCTTT. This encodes CASSSWTREAFF.

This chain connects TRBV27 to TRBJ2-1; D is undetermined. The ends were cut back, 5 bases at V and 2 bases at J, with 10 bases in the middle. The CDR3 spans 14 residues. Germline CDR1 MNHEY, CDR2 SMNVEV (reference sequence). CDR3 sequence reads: CASSPFSPYNEQFF. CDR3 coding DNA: TGTGCCAGCAGTCCTTTCTCTCCCTACAATGAGCAGTTCTTC.

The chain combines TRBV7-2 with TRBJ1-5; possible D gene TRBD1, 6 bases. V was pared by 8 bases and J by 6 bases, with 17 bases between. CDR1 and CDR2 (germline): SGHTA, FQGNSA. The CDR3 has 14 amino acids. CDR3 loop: CASHPRGDLQPQHF. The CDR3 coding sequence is TGTGCCAGCCATCCGAGGGGGGATCTTCAGCCCCAGCATTTT.

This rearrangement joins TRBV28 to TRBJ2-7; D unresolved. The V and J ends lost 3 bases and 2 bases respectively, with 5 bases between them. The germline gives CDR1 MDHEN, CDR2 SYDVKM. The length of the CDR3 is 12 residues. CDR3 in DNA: TGTGCCAGCAGTTTCAGACCCTACGAGCAGTACTTC. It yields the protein CASSFRPYEQYF.

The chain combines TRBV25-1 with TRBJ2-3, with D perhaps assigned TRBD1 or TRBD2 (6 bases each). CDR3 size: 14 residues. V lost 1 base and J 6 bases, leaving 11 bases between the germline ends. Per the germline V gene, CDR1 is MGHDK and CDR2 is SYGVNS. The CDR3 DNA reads TGTGCCAGCAGTGAATGGGGGGCGGGGGATACGCAGTATTTT. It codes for CASSEWGAGDTQYF.

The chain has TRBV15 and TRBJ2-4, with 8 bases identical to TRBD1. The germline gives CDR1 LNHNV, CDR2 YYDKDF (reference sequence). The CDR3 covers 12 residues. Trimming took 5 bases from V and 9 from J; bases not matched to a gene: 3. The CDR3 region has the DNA TGTGCCACCAGCCCGGGACAGGTCATTCAGTACTTC. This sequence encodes CATSPGQVIQYF.

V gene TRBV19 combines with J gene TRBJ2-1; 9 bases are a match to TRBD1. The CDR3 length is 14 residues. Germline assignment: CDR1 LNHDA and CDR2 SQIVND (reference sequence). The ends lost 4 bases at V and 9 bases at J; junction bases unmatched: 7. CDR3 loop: CASSRGQGRSEQFF. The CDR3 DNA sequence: TGTGCCAGTAGTAGGGGACAGGGTAGAAGTGAGCAGTTCTTC.

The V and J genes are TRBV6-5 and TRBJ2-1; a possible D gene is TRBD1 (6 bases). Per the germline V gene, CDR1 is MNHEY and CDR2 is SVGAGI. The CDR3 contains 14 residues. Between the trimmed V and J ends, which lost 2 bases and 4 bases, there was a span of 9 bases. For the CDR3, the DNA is TGTGCCAGCAGTTACGGGGGCACTTACAATGAGCAGTTCTTC. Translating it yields CASSYGGTYNEQFF.

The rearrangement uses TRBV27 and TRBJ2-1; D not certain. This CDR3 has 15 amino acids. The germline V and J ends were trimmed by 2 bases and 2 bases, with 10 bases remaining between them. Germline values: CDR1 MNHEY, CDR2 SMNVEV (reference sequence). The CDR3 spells CASSLLENPYNEQFF. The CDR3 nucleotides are TGTGCCAGCAGTTTACTGGAGAACCCCTACAATGAGCAGTTCTTC.

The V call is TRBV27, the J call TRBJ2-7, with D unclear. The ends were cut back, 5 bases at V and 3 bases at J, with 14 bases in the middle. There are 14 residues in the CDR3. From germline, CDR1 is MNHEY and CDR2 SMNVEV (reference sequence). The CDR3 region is CASSPGRTYYEQYF. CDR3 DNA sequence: TGTGCCAGCAGTCCCGGCAGAACCTACTACGAGCAGTACTTC.

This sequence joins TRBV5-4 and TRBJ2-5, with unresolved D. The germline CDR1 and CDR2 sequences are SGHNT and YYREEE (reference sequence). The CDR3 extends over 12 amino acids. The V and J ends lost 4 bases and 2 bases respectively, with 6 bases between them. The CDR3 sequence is CASSGLQETQYF. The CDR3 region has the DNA TGTGCCAGCAGCGGGTTACAAGAGACCCAGTACTTC.

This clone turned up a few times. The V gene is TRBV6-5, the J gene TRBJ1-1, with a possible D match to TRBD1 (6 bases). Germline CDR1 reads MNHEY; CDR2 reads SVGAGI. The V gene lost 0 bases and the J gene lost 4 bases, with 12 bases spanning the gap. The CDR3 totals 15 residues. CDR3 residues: CASSYSDSSVTEAFF. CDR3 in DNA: TGTGCCAGCAGTTACTCGGACAGTTCGGTCACTGAAGCTTTCTTT.

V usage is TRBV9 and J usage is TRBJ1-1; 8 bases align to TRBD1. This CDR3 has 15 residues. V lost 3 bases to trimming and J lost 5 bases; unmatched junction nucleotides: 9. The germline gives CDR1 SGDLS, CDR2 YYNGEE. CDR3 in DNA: TGTGCCAGCAGCGCGTCAGGGGGCTCGGGGACTGAAGCTTTCTTT. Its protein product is CASSASGGSGTEAFF.

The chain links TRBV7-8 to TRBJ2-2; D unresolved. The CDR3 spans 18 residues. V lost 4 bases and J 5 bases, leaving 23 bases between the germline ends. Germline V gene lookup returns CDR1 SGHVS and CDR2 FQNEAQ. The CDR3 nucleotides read TGTGCCAGCAGCTCCCCTGCCTCCCAGCGAAAAGGGACCGGGGAGCTGTTTTTT. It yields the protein CASSSPASQRKGTGELFF. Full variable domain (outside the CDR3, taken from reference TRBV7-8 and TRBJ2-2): GAGVSQSPRYKVAKRGQDVALRCDPISGHVSLFWYQQALGQGPEFLTYFQNEAQLDKSGLPSDRFFAERPEGSVSTLKIQRTQQEDSAVYLCASSSPASQRKGTGELFFGEGSRLTVL.

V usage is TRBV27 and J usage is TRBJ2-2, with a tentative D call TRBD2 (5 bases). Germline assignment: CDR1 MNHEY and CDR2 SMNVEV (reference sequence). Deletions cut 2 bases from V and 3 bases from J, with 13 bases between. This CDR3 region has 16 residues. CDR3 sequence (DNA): TGTGCCAGCAGTTTACGGGCCCCGGGATACACCGGGGAGCTGTTTTTT. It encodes CASSLRAPGYTGELFF.